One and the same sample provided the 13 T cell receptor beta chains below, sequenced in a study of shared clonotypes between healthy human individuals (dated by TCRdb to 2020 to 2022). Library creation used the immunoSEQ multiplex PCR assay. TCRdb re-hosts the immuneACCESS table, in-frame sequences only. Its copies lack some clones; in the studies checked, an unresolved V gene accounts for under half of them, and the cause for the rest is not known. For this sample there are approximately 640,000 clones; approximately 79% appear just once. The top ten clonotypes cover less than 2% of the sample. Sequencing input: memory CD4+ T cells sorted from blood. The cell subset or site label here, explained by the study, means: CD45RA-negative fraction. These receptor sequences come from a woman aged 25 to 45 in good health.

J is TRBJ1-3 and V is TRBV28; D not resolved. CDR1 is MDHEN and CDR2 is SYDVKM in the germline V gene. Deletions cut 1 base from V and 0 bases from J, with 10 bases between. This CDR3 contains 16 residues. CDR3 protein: CASSLSVPHSGNTIYF. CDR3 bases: TGTGCCAGCAGTTTATCGGTACCGCACTCTGGAAACACCATATATTTT. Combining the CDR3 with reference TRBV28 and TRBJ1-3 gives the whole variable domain DVKVTQSSRYLVKRTGEKVFLECVQDMDHENMFWYRQDPGLGLRLIYFSYDVKMKEKGDIPEGYSVSREKKERFSLILESASTNQTSMYLCASSLSVPHSGNTIYFGEGSWLTVV.

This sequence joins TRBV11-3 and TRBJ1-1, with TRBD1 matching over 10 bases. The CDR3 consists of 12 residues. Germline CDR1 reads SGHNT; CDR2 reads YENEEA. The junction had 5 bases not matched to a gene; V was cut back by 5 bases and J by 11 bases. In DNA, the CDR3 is TGTGCCAGCAGCCTGACAGGGGGCAGGGCTTTCTTT. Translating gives CASSLTGGRAFF.

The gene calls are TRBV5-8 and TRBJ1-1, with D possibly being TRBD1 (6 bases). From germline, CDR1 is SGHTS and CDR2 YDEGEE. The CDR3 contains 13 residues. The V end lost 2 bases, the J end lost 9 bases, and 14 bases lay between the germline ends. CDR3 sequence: CASSLGWGTKAFF. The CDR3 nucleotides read TGTGCCAGCAGCTTAGGGTGGGGGACAAAAGCTTTCTTT.

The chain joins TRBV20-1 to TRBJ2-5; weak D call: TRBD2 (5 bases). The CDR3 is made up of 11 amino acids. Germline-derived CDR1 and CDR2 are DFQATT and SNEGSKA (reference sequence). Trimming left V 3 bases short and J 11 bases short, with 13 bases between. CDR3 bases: TGCAGTGCTAGGGGTCTGGAGGAGCAGTACTTC. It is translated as CSARGLEEQYF.

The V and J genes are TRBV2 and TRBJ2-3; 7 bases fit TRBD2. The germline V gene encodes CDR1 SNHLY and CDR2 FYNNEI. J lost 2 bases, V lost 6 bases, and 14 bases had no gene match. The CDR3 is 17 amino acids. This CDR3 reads CASRLFAASGYTDTQYF. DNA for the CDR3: TGTGCCAGCAGACTATTCGCAGCTAGCGGATACACAGATACGCAGTATTTT. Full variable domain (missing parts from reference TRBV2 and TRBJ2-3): EPEVTQTPSHQVTQMGQEVILRCVPISNHLYFYWYRQILGQKVEFLVSFYNNEISEKSEIFDDQFSVERPDGSNFTLKIRSTKLEDSAMYFCASRLFAASGYTDTQYFGPGTRLTVL.

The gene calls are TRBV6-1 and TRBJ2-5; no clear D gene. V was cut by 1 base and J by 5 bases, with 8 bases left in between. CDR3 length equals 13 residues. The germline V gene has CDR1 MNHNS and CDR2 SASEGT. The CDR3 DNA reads TGTGCCAGCAGTGAAGGAGGCAGGGAGACCCAGTACTTC. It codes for CASSEGGRETQYF.

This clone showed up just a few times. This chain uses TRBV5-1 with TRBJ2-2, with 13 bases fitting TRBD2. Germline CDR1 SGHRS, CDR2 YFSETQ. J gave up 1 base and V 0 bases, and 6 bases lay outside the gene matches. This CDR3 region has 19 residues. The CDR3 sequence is CASSLAPRTSGRNTGELFF. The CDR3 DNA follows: TGCGCCAGCAGCTTGGCCCCTCGGACTAGCGGGAGGAACACCGGGGAGCTGTTTTTT. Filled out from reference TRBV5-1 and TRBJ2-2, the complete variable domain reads KAGVTQTPRYLIKTRGQQVTLSCSPISGHRSVSWYQQTPGQGLQFLFEYFSETQRNKGNFPGRFSGRQFSNSRSEMNVSTLELGDSALYLCASSLAPRTSGRNTGELFFGEGSRLTVL.

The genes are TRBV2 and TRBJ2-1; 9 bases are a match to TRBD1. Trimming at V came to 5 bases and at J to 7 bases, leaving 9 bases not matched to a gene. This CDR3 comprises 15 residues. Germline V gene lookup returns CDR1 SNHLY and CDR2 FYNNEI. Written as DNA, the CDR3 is TGTGCCAGCAGTACAGGGGGCGCGCTATGGAATGAGCAGTTCTTC. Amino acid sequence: CASSTGGALWNEQFF.

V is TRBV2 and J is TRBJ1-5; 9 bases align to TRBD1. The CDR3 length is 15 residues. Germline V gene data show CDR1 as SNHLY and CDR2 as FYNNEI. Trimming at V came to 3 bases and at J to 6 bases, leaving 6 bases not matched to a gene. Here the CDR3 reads CASSERTGATQPQHF. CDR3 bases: TGTGCCAGCAGTGAGCGGACAGGGGCCACTCAGCCCCAGCATTTT.

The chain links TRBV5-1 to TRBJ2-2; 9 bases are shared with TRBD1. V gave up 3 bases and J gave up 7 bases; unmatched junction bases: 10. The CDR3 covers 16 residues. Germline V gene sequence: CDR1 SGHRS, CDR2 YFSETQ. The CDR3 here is CASSSTGTGQGGELFF. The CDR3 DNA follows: TGCGCCAGCAGCTCAACCGGGACAGGGCAAGGCGGGGAGCTGTTTTTT.

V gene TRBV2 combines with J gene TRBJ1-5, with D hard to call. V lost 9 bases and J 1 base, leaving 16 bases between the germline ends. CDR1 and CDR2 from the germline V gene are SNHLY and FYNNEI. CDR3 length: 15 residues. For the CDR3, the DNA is TGTGCCAGTACGGGTGATATGGGAAGCAATCAGCCCCAGCATTTT. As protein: CASTGDMGSNQPQHF.

DNA for the CDR3: TGTGCCAGCAGCCAAGCACAGGGGGCAGGGGAGACCCAGTACTTC. Translation: CASSQAQGAGETQYF. The genes are TRBV14 and TRBJ2-5; 9 bases line up with TRBD1. Per the germline V gene, CDR1 is SGHDN and CDR2 is FVKESK. CDR3 length equals 15 residues. The trim removed 1 base at V and 5 bases at J, leaving 5 bases unmatched.

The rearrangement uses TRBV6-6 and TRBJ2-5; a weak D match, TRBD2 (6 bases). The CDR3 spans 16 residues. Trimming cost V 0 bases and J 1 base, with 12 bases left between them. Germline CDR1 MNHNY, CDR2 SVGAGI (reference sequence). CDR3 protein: CASSYSGLGLQETQYF. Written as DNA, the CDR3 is TGTGCCAGCAGTTACTCGGGTCTGGGACTCCAAGAGACCCAGTACTTC.